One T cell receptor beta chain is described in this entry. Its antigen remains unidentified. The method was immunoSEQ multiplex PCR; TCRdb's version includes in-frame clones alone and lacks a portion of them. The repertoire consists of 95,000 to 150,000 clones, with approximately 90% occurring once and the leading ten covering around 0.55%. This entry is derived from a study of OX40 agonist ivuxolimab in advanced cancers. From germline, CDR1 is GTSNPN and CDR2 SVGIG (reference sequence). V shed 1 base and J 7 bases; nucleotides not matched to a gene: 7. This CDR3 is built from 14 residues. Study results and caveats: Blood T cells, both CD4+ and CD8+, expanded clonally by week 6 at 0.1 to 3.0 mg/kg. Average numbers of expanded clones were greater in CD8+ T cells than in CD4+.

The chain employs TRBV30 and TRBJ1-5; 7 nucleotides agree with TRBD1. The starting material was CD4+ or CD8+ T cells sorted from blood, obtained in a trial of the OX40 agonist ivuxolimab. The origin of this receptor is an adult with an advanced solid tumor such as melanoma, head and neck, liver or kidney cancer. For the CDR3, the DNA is TGTGCCTGGAGTGGCAAGGGGGCCGGGCAGCCCCAGCATTTT. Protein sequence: CAWSGKGAGQPQHF.